This passage covers 24 T cell receptor beta chains from one sample sequenced in a study of cytomegalovirus exposure and HLA in healthy donors. The PCR used 60 Vbeta and 13 Jbeta primers. Here immunoSEQ multiplex PCR was the method, and the copy in TCRdb shows in-frame clones only, minus some. The sample lists around 200,000 clones; about three quarters were seen once. The sequencing input was PBMCs. The receptors originated from a male donor in good health and CMV-seronegative.

The chain links TRBV2 to TRBJ2-7; 7 nucleotides line up with TRBD2. Germline V gene sequence: CDR1 SNHLY, CDR2 FYNNEI. CDR3 length: 14 amino acids. The V segment lost 6 bases and the J segment 3 bases; nucleotides outside the gene matches: 8. Here the CDR3 DNA reads TGTGCCAGCAGGGGAGGGGAGTTAGGCTACGAGCAGTACTTC. Translated, it gives CASRGGELGYEQYF.

This rearrangement joins TRBV4-3 to TRBJ1-1; the match to TRBD1 covers 10 bases. V shed 5 bases, J shed 3 bases, and the junction held 6 bases outside the gene matches. The CDR3 has 15 amino acids. Germline V gene sequence: CDR1 LGHNA, CDR2 YSLEER. In DNA form, the CDR3 reads TGCGCCAGCAGCAACAGACAGGGGGCAGACACTGAAGCTTTCTTT. It yields the protein CASSNRQGADTEAFF.

This clone was seen more than once but under ten times. The chain uses TRBV19 and TRBJ2-1; 8 nucleotides line up with TRBD2. In germline, CDR1 is LNHDA, CDR2 SQIVND (reference sequence). The CDR3 spans 14 residues. V was clipped by 7 bases and J by 4 bases; unmatched bases: 6. The CDR3 nucleotides read TGTGCCAGTACCCACCCGGGAGGGTACAATGAGCAGTTCTTC. Translating gives CASTHPGGYNEQFF.

Points on this clone: A junction boundary mismatches the germline segment, possibly from a read error. DNA of the CDR3: TGTGCTAGCAGCTTCCGAGACCGGGGGGATACGCAGTATTTT. It codes for CASSFRDRGDTQYF. V gene TRBV7-7 combines with J gene TRBJ2-3; D may be TRBD2 (6 bases). The CDR3 has 14 residues. Per germline, CDR1 SSHAT and CDR2 FNYEAQ (reference sequence).

The chain has TRBV4-1 and TRBJ1-4; 7 bases map to TRBD1. Germline CDR1 and CDR2: MGHRA and YSYEKL. The CDR3 totals 15 residues. V trimming: 1 base; J trimming: 5 bases; junction bases outside the gene matches: 4. Here the CDR3 reads CASSQVGRGNEKLFF. CDR3 nucleotides: TGCGCCAGCAGCCAAGTGGGCAGGGGGAATGAAAAACTGTTTTTT.

This chain uses TRBV5-6 with TRBJ2-1, with 7 nucleotides matching TRBD1. Trimming took 3 bases from V and 3 from J; bases not matched to a gene: 6. CDR1 and CDR2 from the germline V gene are SGHDT and YYEEEE. The CDR3 is made up of 15 amino acids. As DNA, the CDR3 is TGTGCCAGCAGCTCACCGGGACAGATCTACAATGAGCAGTTCTTC. Translation: CASSSPGQIYNEQFF.

The CDR3 is CAIMAGGGNEQFF. The CDR3 nucleotides read TGTGCCATCATGGCCGGGGGTGGGAATGAGCAGTTCTTC. The genes are TRBV10-3 and TRBJ2-1; tentative D call: TRBD2 (6 bases). Per the germline V gene, CDR1 is ENHRY and CDR2 is SYGVKD. The CDR3 covers 13 residues. Deletions cut 7 bases from V and 7 bases from J, with 14 bases between.

This clone was observed a handful of times. The chain joins TRBV6-5 to TRBJ1-5; 10 bases line up with TRBD1. Germline V gene sequence: CDR1 MNHEY, CDR2 SVGAGI. The CDR3 runs 13 residues. J lost 9 bases, V lost 5 bases, and 4 bases had no gene match. In DNA, the CDR3 is TGTGCCAGCAGTCAGGGACAGGGGAGGCCCCAGCATTTT. This encodes CASSQGQGRPQHF.

This chain links TRBV28 with TRBJ1-2; D perhaps matches TRBD1 (6 bases). V was shortened by 8 bases and J by 4 bases, with 14 bases between the two germline ends. Germline loops: CDR1 MDHEN, CDR2 SYDVKM. The CDR3 spans 13 residues. CDR3 sequence reads: CASASRGSYGYTF. Here the CDR3 DNA reads TGTGCCAGCGCCTCAAGGGGGAGCTATGGCTACACCTTC.

V and J are TRBV4-1 and TRBJ2-1; 8 bases agree with TRBD1. Germline lookup yields CDR1 MGHRA and CDR2 YSYEKL. Unmatched junction bases numbered 4, after V lost 3 bases and J lost 3 bases. The CDR3 totals 15 residues. In DNA, the CDR3 is TGCGCCAGCAGCCACCCGGACAGGGACTACAATGAGCAGTTCTTC. Translated: CASSHPDRDYNEQFF.

The chain employs TRBV2 and TRBJ2-4; D is undetermined. The V end lost 4 bases, the J end lost 7 bases, and 5 bases lay between the germline ends. CDR1 SNHLY and CDR2 FYNNEI come from the germline V gene. This CDR3 is 11 amino acids long. The CDR3 reads CASSVQNIQYF. CDR3 nucleotides: TGTGCCAGCAGTGTTCAGAACATTCAGTACTTC.

This chain links TRBV11-2 with TRBJ2-1; 8 positions match TRBD2. Unmatched junction bases numbered 5, after V lost 5 bases and J lost 2 bases. Germline CDR1 is SGHAT and CDR2 is FQNNGV. CDR3 length equals 15 residues. The CDR3 is CASSDYSGAYNEQFF. CDR3 DNA: TGTGCCAGCAGCGATTATAGCGGGGCCTACAATGAGCAGTTCTTC.

The CDR3 spells CAWSSGEGAPQFF. In DNA, the CDR3 is TGTGCCTGGAGTAGCGGTGAAGGAGCGCCGCAGTTCTTC. The chain links TRBV30 to TRBJ2-1; D is possibly TRBD2 (5 bases). Germline CDR1 reads GTSNPN; CDR2 reads SVGIG (reference sequence). The CDR3 consists of 13 residues. V lost 2 bases and J 12 bases, leaving 17 bases between the germline ends.

This chain connects TRBV13 to TRBJ1-1; D possibly corresponds to TRBD1 (5 bases). Germline loops: CDR1 PRHDT, CDR2 FYEKMQ (reference sequence). CDR3 length: 17 residues. V lost 0 bases and J lost 0, with 14 bases in between. Here the CDR3 DNA reads TGTGCCAGCAGCTTAGGTCTGGGGCTGATCATGAACACTGAAGCTTTCTTT. Translated: CASSLGLGLIMNTEAFF.

J is TRBJ2-2 and V is TRBV11-2, with 11 positions matching TRBD2. Germline CDR1 reads SGHAT; CDR2 reads FQNNGV. V dropped 7 bases and J dropped 2; count of bases not matched to a gene: 9. The CDR3 is made up of 17 amino acids. Here the CDR3 DNA reads TGTGCCAGCACCGGGGGACTAGCGGTACTAAACACCGGGGAGCTGTTTTTT. It encodes CASTGGLAVLNTGELFF.

The chain carries TRBV5-1 and TRBJ2-2; perhaps TRBD1 as D (7 bases). The CDR3 runs to 18 residues. V was pared by 0 bases and J by 6 bases, with 21 bases between. CDR1 and CDR2 (germline): SGHRS, YFSETQ. The CDR3 DNA follows: TGCGCCAGCAGCTTGGGGAGGGGGCGGACCTCAAAACCCGGGGAGCTGTTTTTT. Translation gives CASSLGRGRTSKPGELFF.

This clone has a handful of counts. The rearrangement joins TRBV30 to TRBJ1-1; D unresolved. Trimming pared 2 bases from V and 3 bases from J, leaving 16 bases between. The CDR3 sequence is 15 residues long. Germline lookup yields CDR1 GTSNPN and CDR2 SVGIG (reference sequence). DNA of the CDR3: TGTGCCTGGAGTCGCTCATGGAGCCGGGACACTGAAGCTTTCTTT. Residues: CAWSRSWSRDTEAFF.

The chain is built from TRBV5-4 and TRBJ1-2, with 7 bases identical to TRBD1. The germline gives CDR1 SGHNT, CDR2 YYREEE (reference sequence). CDR3 length: 14 residues. Germline trimming cut 3 bases from V and 6 bases from J; bases unmatched to any gene: 8. CDR3 DNA sequence: TGTGCCAGCAGCTCAGTACAGGGGCTGGATGGCTACACCTTC. Its translation: CASSSVQGLDGYTF. Full variable domain (outside the CDR3, taken from reference TRBV5-4 and TRBJ1-2): ETGVTQSPTHLIKTRGQQVTLRCSSQSGHNTVSWYQQALGQGPQFIFQYYREEENGRGNFPPRFSGLQFPNYSSELNVNALELDDSALYLCASSSVQGLDGYTFGSGTRLTVV.

The chain joins TRBV9 to TRBJ1-2; 7 positions match TRBD1. Unmatched junction bases numbered 10, after V lost 3 bases and J lost 2 bases. This CDR3 is 16 amino acids long. CDR1 is SGDLS and CDR2 is YYNGEE in the germline V gene. This chain's CDR3 is CASSAPSGTVNYGYTF. The CDR3 coding sequence is TGTGCCAGCAGCGCTCCCTCCGGGACAGTCAACTATGGCTACACCTTC.

Concerning this clone: This same CDR3 is encoded by further DNA sequences in the sample. The chain uses TRBV27 and TRBJ2-7, with 8 bases lining up with TRBD1. The CDR3 runs 14 residues. Germline values: CDR1 MNHEY, CDR2 SMNVEV (reference sequence). Trimming removed 5 bases from V and 4 bases from J; junction bases left unmatched: 7. The CDR3 protein is CASSLGQGPYEQYF. DNA of the CDR3: TGTGCCAGCAGTCTAGGACAGGGCCCGTACGAGCAGTACTTC.

The rearrangement links TRBV11-2 to TRBJ2-3; D is ambiguous. Germline CDR1 SGHAT, CDR2 FQNNGV. V lost 4 bases to trimming and J lost 0 bases, with 14 bases between them. This CDR3 is 16 amino acids long. CDR3 loop: CASSSLRLPSTDTQYF. CDR3 sequence (DNA): TGTGCCAGCAGCTCTCTGCGGTTACCTAGCACAGATACGCAGTATTTT.

This chain joins TRBV19 and TRBJ2-3, with no clear D. The CDR3 is 15 residues long. In germline, CDR1 is LNHDA, CDR2 SQIVND (reference sequence). The germline V and J ends were trimmed by 6 bases and 2 bases, with 15 bases remaining between them. CDR3: CASSPLDGDTDTQYF. The DNA for the CDR3 is TGTGCCAGTAGCCCCCTCGACGGAGACACAGATACGCAGTATTTT.

V gene TRBV5-1 combines with J gene TRBJ2-5, with D unclear. V gave up 2 bases and J gave up 2 bases, with 7 bases separating them. The germline V gene has CDR1 SGHRS and CDR2 YFSETQ. CDR3 length: 13 amino acids. CDR3: CASSFSNQETQYF. Here the CDR3 DNA reads TGCGCCAGCAGCTTTAGCAATCAAGAGACCCAGTACTTC. Supplemented by reference TRBV5-1 and TRBJ2-5, the full variable domain reads KAGVTQTPRYLIKTRGQQVTLSCSPISGHRSVSWYQQTPGQGLQFLFEYFSETQRNKGNFPGRFSGRQFSNSRSEMNVSTLELGDSALYLCASSFSNQETQYFGPGTRLLVL.

In DNA, the CDR3 is TGTGCCAGTAGTCTGTCTTGGGGAGGGATCTACGAGCAGTACTTC. Its protein product is CASSLSWGGIYEQYF. V and J are TRBV19 and TRBJ2-7; the match to TRBD2 covers 7 bases. The CDR3 contains 15 residues. CDR1 and CDR2 (germline): LNHDA, SQIVND (reference sequence). The trim removed 5 bases at V and 3 bases at J, leaving 10 bases unmatched. Based on the CDR3 plus reference TRBV19 and TRBJ2-7, the full variable domain is DGGITQSPKYLFRKEGQNVTLSCEQNLNHDAMYWYRQDPGQGLRLIYYSQIVNDFQKGDIAEGYSVSREKKESFPLTVTSAQKNPTAFYLCASSLSWGGIYEQYFGPGTRLTVT.